This TCR beta chain derives from a study of shared clonotypes between healthy human individuals (TCRdb year 2020). Background on the whole study: The cohort comprised a couple of women and three men aged 18 to 49 years. For each donor, CD4 naive and CD4 memory were each run on three plates, CD8 naive on two plates, and CD8 memory on one plate. Blood TCR repertoires of roughly 5 healthy adults were deeply sequenced to estimate repertoire size and the extent of clonotype sharing between individuals. Libraries were prepared and TCR repertoires were sequenced by different laboratories using diverse techniques, in order to increase sequencing depth and limit assay-specific biases. Each donor's leukapheresis produced roughly between roughly 0.94 and 9.5 billion PBMCs.

Regarding this clone: The target of this receptor is not known. Base quality data are lacking; no much larger clone is found one base away.

Study-wide conclusions, independent of this receptor: Pairwise subsampling indicated that sequencing depth was expected to affect the degree of clonotype sharing among donors. Only blood was sampled, and tissue TCR repertoires likely differ from those in blood. Because the study included a small number of donors, the genetic and exposure-history diversity represented was limited. Compared with non-shared clonotypes, the clonotypes found in all four sorted-subset donors had higher generation probabilities. Estimated clonotype richness was generally larger for naive than for memory subsets. Across a handful of donors, roughly 5.4% of naive CD4, around 3.5% of naive CD8, 2.3% of memory CD4, and around 0.4% of memory CD8 clonotypes were shared. Even with the large sequencing depth, rarefaction of the sorted-subset datasets indicated that sequencing was incomplete.

Donors were healthy HIV-negative adults with no recently reported acute infections or vaccinations. Every donor was a Caucasian adult residing in Nashville, Tennessee, USA. CD4+ T cells were enriched by magnetic negative selection, after which naive cells were positively selected on CD45RA and the negative fraction was taken as the memory subset. Blood was obtained by leukapheresis, after which PBMCs were separated by Ficoll-Histopaque density gradient centrifugation and cryopreserved in liquid nitrogen vapor phase. Purity and quantity of every magnetically sorted T cell population were checked by analytical flow cytometry. Genomic DNA was isolated from every sorted fraction and measured by UV absorbance on a Nanodrop 2000c. Using the deep immunoSEQ assay, multiplex PCR amplified TCR CDR3 regions from genomic DNA. Genomic DNA extracted from each cell subset was distributed evenly over all wells of several immunoSEQ 96-well plates, and each plate served as one replicate. For sorted subsets, about 0.2 ug genomic DNA, equal to 30,000 or so T cell genomes, was loaded into each replicate PCR. Purified libraries were quantified with a Qubit 3.0 fluorometer, sized on a Bioanalyzer 2100, and re-quantified with the KAPA Library Quantification kit. Each immunoSEQ 96-well plate was sequenced on its own single-read 150-cycle Illumina NextSeq 550 flow cell. As for the original processing: Because only junctional sequences without quality scores were contained in the immunoSEQ output, filtering matching that applied to full-length reads could not be performed. To assign V/J genes and CDR3, sequences were annotated using PyIR, a Python wrapper for IgBLAST v1.9, with IMGT germline references. Any read was removed if the V/J assignment was weak (E-value above 1e-6), the CDR3 was missing, or the read contained stop codons, out-of-frame junctions, or ambiguous translated residues. V3J clonotypes were defined as sequences sharing the same inferred V gene, J gene, and CDR3 amino acid sequence. The percentage overlap between two repertoires was calculated by dividing the number of shared unique clonotypes by the size of the smaller repertoire. Repertoire richness was assessed with RTK rarefaction, the Chao1 estimator, and Recon v2.1 estimates of unobserved clonotypes. For all TCRbeta clonotypes obtained by the gDNA method from a few donors, generation probabilities were computed with OLGA. TCRdb re-hosts the immuneACCESS table, in-frame sequences only. Its copies lack some clones; in the studies checked, an unresolved V gene accounts for under half of them, and the cause for the rest is not known. Clone size and V and J calls were adopted from that table, with D and trimming inferred from the DNA. The sample table contains approximately 330,000 clones; only one count was recorded for around 79% of them. The ten largest clones capture roughly 10% of the sample.

At the junction V is shortened by 4 bases and J by 2 bases; bases outside the gene matches: 5. CDR1 and CDR2 were assigned from the germline V gene (reference sequence) as LNHDA and SQIVND. The CDR3 holds 16 amino acids from the cysteine to the phenylalanine. Only the CDR3 portion is preserved as DNA: 48 bases, with reading frame beginning at the first base. The source is a young man in good health. Sequenced: memory CD4+ T cells sorted from blood. The cell subset or site label, as the study defines it: CD45RA-negative fraction. This chain is built from TRBV19 and TRBJ1-3; 10 bases in the junction line up with TRBD1. The CDR3 reads as follows: CASSNGQGGPGNTIYF. In nucleotide form, the sequence is TGTGCCAGTAGTAACGGACAGGGGGGCCCTGGAAACACCATATATTTT.